Listed below are T cell receptor beta chains from one sample, sequenced in a study of blood T cell repertoires in COVID-19. Some clones are missing from TCRdb's copy, which holds only in-frame ones; the method was immunoSEQ multiplex PCR. The table records 30,000 to 40,000 clones, approximately 95% of them present only once. The sequenced sample was peripheral blood. All receptors derive from a male donor with active COVID-19. Each CDR3 is given without its conserved first and last residue. Each record gives: V gene, J gene, CDR3 protein.

>TRBV19|TRBJ2-5
ASSDSGEETQY
>TRBV7-2|TRBJ1-5
ASSLGLRTGGNQPQH
>TRBV13|TRBJ1-5
ASSKTGLGNQPQH
>TRBV7-9|TRBJ2-1
AFPSGLSYNEQF
>TRBV19|TRBJ1-2
ASSTGEYGYT
>TRBV11-3|TRBJ2-7
ASSLTSGGGGGYEQY
>TRBV30|TRBJ2-5
AFGTGAGETQY
>TRBV20-1|TRBJ1-5
SASAGGNGNQPQH
>TRBV5-1|TRBJ1-2
ASSPVGDYGYT
>TRBV4-3|TRBJ2-5
ASSLGPGQGAETQY
>TRBV9|TRBJ1-2
ASSPDSTGRLGGYT
>TRBV7-2|TRBJ1-5
ASSFQDRGGNQPQH
>TRBV19|TRBJ2-7
ASSRRGGEQY
>TRBV11-3|TRBJ1-4
ASSLGRVSEKLF